These 11 T cell receptor beta chains were all obtained from the same sample, sequenced in a study of T cell responses to AZD1222 COVID-19 vaccine. The protocol was immunoSEQ multiplex PCR, while the TCRdb copy is restricted to in-frame clones and leaves out a portion. The sample carries approximately 100,000 clones, around 84% recorded once. The material was peripheral blood, obtained on day 0 of AZD1222 vaccination. The receptors were sampled from an adult in good health.

The chain combines TRBV3-1 (or the pseudogene TRBV3-2) with TRBJ1-1; tentative D call: TRBD1 (5 bases). V lost 1 base and J 6 bases, leaving 12 bases between the germline ends. This CDR3 is 14 amino acids long. The germline V gene has CDR1 LGHDT and CDR2 YNNKEL (reference sequence). In DNA, the CDR3 is TGTGCCAGCAGCCAAGGGAGGGGTTGGGCTGAAGCTTTCTTT. It yields the protein CASSQGRGWAEAFF.

CDR3 protein: CATSRVAGATGELFF. CDR3 bases: TGTGCCACCAGCAGAGTAGCGGGAGCCACCGGGGAGCTGTTTTTT. The chain is built from TRBV15 and TRBJ2-2; TRBD2 matches 9 bases. This CDR3 has 15 residues. The V segment lost 1 base and the J segment 4 bases; nucleotides outside the gene matches: 1. Germline assignment: CDR1 LNHNV and CDR2 YYDKDF (reference sequence).

The chain is built from TRBV28 and TRBJ1-5, with 7 positions matching TRBD1. Germline CDR1 reads MDHEN; CDR2 reads SYDVKM. The CDR3 covers 15 residues. The trim removed 1 base at V and 1 base at J, leaving 1 base unmatched. In nucleotides, the CDR3 is TGTGCCAGCAGTTTATTGACAGGGAGCAATCAGCCCCAGCATTTT. It encodes CASSLLTGSNQPQHF.

The V gene is TRBV28, the J gene TRBJ2-7; D is undetermined. Germline assignment: CDR1 MDHEN and CDR2 SYDVKM. V was clipped by 2 bases and J by 5 bases, with 7 bases between them. The CDR3 is 12 amino acids. This CDR3 reads CASSLGSHEQYF. For the CDR3, the DNA is TGTGCCAGCAGTTTAGGCAGCCACGAGCAGTACTTC.

This clone came up a few times. This chain connects TRBV6-4 to TRBJ1-6; a weak D match, TRBD1 (6 bases). CDR1 is MRHNA and CDR2 is SNTAGT in the germline V gene. This CDR3 is built from 14 residues. V was shortened by 6 bases and J by 7 bases, with 13 bases between the two germline ends. The CDR3 region is CASSPTGENSPLHF. The CDR3 region has the DNA TGTGCCAGCAGCCCGACAGGAGAGAATTCACCCCTCCACTTT.

The gene calls are TRBV30 and TRBJ1-5; D is possibly TRBD1 (6 bases). CDR3 size: 13 residues. Germline loops: CDR1 GTSNPN, CDR2 SVGIG (reference sequence). Trimming removed 1 base from V and 4 bases from J, with 8 bases in between. The CDR3 reads CAWSGGGNQPQHF. As DNA, the CDR3 is TGTGCCTGGAGTGGAGGGGGAAATCAGCCCCAGCATTTT.

The CDR3 reads CASSYRSNEKLFF. CDR3 coding DNA: TGTGCCAGCAGTTACAGGAGTAATGAAAAACTGTTTTTT. The chain joins TRBV6-2 or TRBV6-3 to TRBJ1-4; D is uncertain. V lost 2 bases and J 4 bases, leaving 5 bases between the germline ends. Germline CDR1 reads MNHEY; CDR2 reads SVGEGT. CDR3 length: 13 residues.

The chain employs TRBV9 and TRBJ1-3; maybe TRBD1 (5 bases). Between the trimmed V and J ends, which lost 0 bases and 4 bases, there was a span of 11 bases. The CDR3 consists of 15 residues. The germline gives CDR1 SGDLS, CDR2 YYNGEE. This CDR3 reads CASSVDGTQGNTIYF. CDR3 DNA sequence: TGTGCCAGCAGCGTAGACGGGACCCAAGGAAACACCATATATTTT.

The chain is built from TRBV28 and TRBJ2-7; TRBD1 matches 8 bases. V lost 5 bases and J lost 4; bases outside the gene matches: 7. The CDR3 has 14 amino acids. Germline V gene sequence: CDR1 MDHEN, CDR2 SYDVKM. CDR3 DNA: TGTGCCAGCAGTACCGCAGGGGGCATATACGAGCAGTACTTC. Translated, it gives CASSTAGGIYEQYF.

The gene calls are TRBV4-2 and TRBJ2-2; the D gene is possibly TRBD2 (6 bases). The V end was cut by 4 bases, the J end by 0 bases, with 9 bases between. Germline CDR1 reads LGHNA; CDR2 reads YNFKEQ. The CDR3 runs 15 residues. CDR3 in DNA: TGTGCCAGCAGCCCCGGGACTCCGAACACCGGGGAGCTGTTTTTT. Amino acids: CASSPGTPNTGELFF.

V is TRBV2 and J is TRBJ2-1, with 10 bases lining up with TRBD2. CDR3 size: 14 residues. Germline trimming cut 5 bases from V and 6 bases from J; bases unmatched to any gene: 4. The V gene's germline CDR1 is SNHLY and CDR2 FYNNEI. The CDR3 coding sequence is TGTGCCAGCAGTTCACTAGCGGGATTCAATGAGCAGTTCTTC. Protein: CASSSLAGFNEQFF.